A single sample is the source of the 2 T cell receptor beta chains below, sequenced in a study of cytomegalovirus exposure and HLA in healthy donors. Both 60 Vbeta primers and 13 Jbeta primers went into the PCR. Sequenced by immunoSEQ multiplex PCR; TCRdb stores in-frame clones only, minus some. The sample includes about 220,000 clones, 76% of them seen just once. The sequenced sample was PBMCs. The receptors derive from a man between 18 and 35 years old in good health and CMV-seronegative.

In this sample, this clone turned up a few times. The gene calls are TRBV7-3 and TRBJ1-5; a weak D match, TRBD1 (5 bases). The CDR3 spans 18 residues. Between the trimmed V and J ends, which lost 4 bases and 0 bases, there was a span of 19 bases. CDR1 and CDR2 from the germline V gene are SGHTA and FQGTGA. The CDR3 loop reads CASSSWTGGSSSNQPQHF. CDR3 nucleotides: TGTGCCAGCAGCTCCTGGACGGGGGGTTCTAGTAGCAATCAGCCCCAGCATTTT.

This clone was seen a few times. This sequence joins TRBV7-3 and TRBJ2-1, with 12 bases fitting TRBD1. V shed 8 bases and J 7 bases; nucleotides not matched to a gene: 6. CDR1 SGHTA and CDR2 FQGTGA come from the germline V gene. CDR3 length: 14 amino acids. CDR3 DNA sequence: TGTGCCAGCCAGGGACAGGGGGCGGGAAATGAGCAGTTCTTC. Translated, it gives CASQGQGAGNEQFF.